Sequencing of this T cell receptor beta chain was carried out in a study of T-cell memory formation after mild COVID-19. Study-wide results and caveats: CD4/CD8 balance characterized clones contracting day 15 to 85, and CD4+ skew characterized later expanders.

TCRdb processed the 5' RACE reads anew with MiXCR; each CDR3 protein has one entry. In the table there are a few hundred thousand distinct CDR3 sequences, approximately 22% of which are singletons. V gave up 3 bases and J gave up 5 bases, with 23 bases separating them. This CDR3 comprises 17 residues. CDR1 and CDR2 from the germline V gene are SGHRS and YFSETQ. This clonotype was recorded a few times. Its antigen is unknown. V gene TRBV5-1 combines with J gene TRBJ2-5; D might be TRBD2 (6 bases). This clonotype was sampled from a man aged 18 to 35 who had mild COVID-19 (a few samples of this study predate the infection). Cell type and time point are not known. Sequencing was carried out using PBMCs or a T cell subset sorted from them (not recorded which). The CDR3 here is CASSSGVGAGYQETQYF. The CDR3 DNA reads as TGCGCCAGCAGCTCTGGTGTTGGTGCGGGGTATCAGGAGACCCAGTACTTC.